One T cell receptor beta chain is described in this entry. Per germline, CDR1 SGHVS and CDR2 FQNEAQ. The CDR3 sequence is 13 residues long. Trimming cost V 5 bases and J 8 bases, with 15 bases left between them. The data originate from a study of cytomegalovirus exposure and HLA in healthy donors. The primer mix had 60 Vbeta and 13 Jbeta primers. Some clones are missing from TCRdb's copy, which holds only in-frame ones; the method was immunoSEQ multiplex PCR. The top ten hold approximately 2.8% of the sample, which has about 190,000 clones, over 70% seen once. Sequencing was performed on PBMCs. The chain is built from TRBV7-8 and TRBJ1-1; tentatively, D is TRBD1 (5 bases). The sequence came from a woman in her twenties or thirties in good health and CMV-seropositive. CDR3 sequence (DNA): TGTGCCAGCAGCCGTAATGGGGGGGTAGAAGCTTTCTTT. Translating gives CASSRNGGVEAFF.